One sample yielded the 29 T cell receptor beta chains listed below, sequenced in a study of blood T cell repertoires in COVID-19. The assay was immunoSEQ multiplex PCR, and TCRdb's table has in-frame clones only and misses some. Among roughly 100,000 clones listed, 75% to 90% were seen once. Material for sequencing was peripheral blood. These receptors all stem from a woman over 75 with active or convalescent COVID-19.

This chain uses TRBV19 with TRBJ2-2; possibly TRBD2 for D (5 bases). Germline CDR1 LNHDA, CDR2 SQIVND (reference sequence). This CDR3 has 15 amino acids. The V end lost 3 bases, the J end lost 1 base, and 9 bases lay between the germline ends. The CDR3 DNA reads as TGTGCCAGTAGTATTTTCGGGGAGAACACCGGGGAGCTGTTTTTT. It specifies CASSIFGENTGELFF.

The rearrangement links TRBV2 to TRBJ1-1; 8 bases are shared with TRBD1. The germline V gene has CDR1 SNHLY and CDR2 FYNNEI. J gave up 1 base and V 8 bases, and 0 bases lay outside the gene matches. This CDR3 region has 12 residues. CDR3 sequence: CASGTGNTEAFF. The CDR3, as DNA: TGTGCCAGCGGGACAGGGAACACTGAAGCTTTCTTT. The full variable domain, with the rest looked up from reference TRBV2 and TRBJ1-1, is EPEVTQTPSHQVTQMGQEVILRCVPISNHLYFYWYRQILGQKVEFLVSFYNNEISEKSEIFDDQFSVERPDGSNFTLKIRSTKLEDSAMYFCASGTGNTEAFFGQGTRLTVV.

This chain joins TRBV3-1 (or the pseudogene TRBV3-2) and TRBJ2-1, with a weak D call TRBD1 (6 bases). The V gene's germline CDR1 is LGHDT and CDR2 YNNKEL (reference sequence). V dropped 1 base and J dropped 8 bases, with 15 bases sitting between them. The CDR3 runs to 15 residues. The CDR3 loop reads CASSQATGALDEQFF. In nucleotides, the CDR3 is TGTGCCAGCAGCCAAGCGACAGGTGCCCTCGATGAGCAGTTCTTC.

The J gene is TRBJ1-5, the V gene TRBV28; D possibly corresponds to TRBD1 (5 bases). The CDR3 totals 15 residues. Trimming stripped 2 bases from V and 0 bases from J, with 8 bases between. Per germline, CDR1 MDHEN and CDR2 SYDVKM. CDR3 protein: CASSLRGYSNQPQHF. The CDR3 DNA reads as TGTGCCAGCAGTTTAAGGGGTTATAGCAATCAGCCCCAGCATTTT.

The genes are TRBV2 and TRBJ2-3, with 8 bases lining up with TRBD2. V shed 1 base and J 5 bases; nucleotides not matched to a gene: 5. CDR1 is SNHLY and CDR2 is FYNNEI in the germline V gene. This CDR3 comprises 15 residues. Written as DNA, the CDR3 is TGTGCCAGCAGTGAAGAACGGGGGGGGAAAGATACGCAGTATTTT. Protein sequence: CASSEERGGKDTQYF.

The chain carries TRBV27 and TRBJ2-7; 7 nucleotides match TRBD1. The germline CDR1 and CDR2 sequences are MNHEY and SMNVEV (reference sequence). The ends lost 7 bases at V and 0 bases at J; junction bases unmatched: 9. The CDR3 consists of 15 residues. CDR3 in DNA: TGTGCCAGCATAGGTGCACAGGGGAACTCCTACGAGCAGTACTTC. Protein product: CASIGAQGNSYEQYF.

This rearrangement joins TRBV7-9 to TRBJ2-7; TRBD2 agrees at 8 bases. Germline-derived CDR1 and CDR2 are SEHNR and FQNEAQ (reference sequence). The CDR3 totals 17 residues. V shed 5 bases, J shed 3 bases, and the junction held 15 bases outside the gene matches. DNA of the CDR3: TGTGCCAGCAGCCCGATGCCTAGTTCCGCGGGAGGCTACGAGCAGTACTTC. Translating gives CASSPMPSSAGGYEQYF.

This chain links TRBV6-5 with TRBJ2-5, with TRBD1 matching 10 bases. Germline V lookup: CDR1 MNHEY, CDR2 SVGAGI. This CDR3 is 15 amino acids long. The trim removed 4 bases at V and 4 bases at J, leaving 6 bases unmatched. CDR3 amino acids: CASSSGTGAGETQYF. CDR3 bases: TGTGCCAGCAGTTCGGGGACAGGGGCGGGAGAGACCCAGTACTTC.

The CDR3 DNA follows: TGTGCCAGTACCTCGTCAGGACAGAGCTACGAGCAGTACTTC. Protein product: CASTSSGQSYEQYF. This chain joins TRBV19 and TRBJ2-7; D might be TRBD1 (6 bases). The CDR3 runs 14 residues. Trimming cost V 7 bases and J 3 bases, with 16 bases left between them. Germline CDR1 is LNHDA and CDR2 is SQIVND (reference sequence).

V and J are TRBV30 and TRBJ1-5; no clear D gene. This CDR3 has 13 residues. Germline values: CDR1 GTSNPN, CDR2 SVGIG (reference sequence). V was cut by 2 bases and J by 5 bases, with 10 bases left in between. The CDR3 bases are TGTGCCTGGAGTTCAGGAGGGCATCAGCCCCAGCATTTT. Translation: CAWSSGGHQPQHF.

CDR3: CASSLQGAGFNEQFF. In DNA form, the CDR3 reads TGTGCCAGCTCACTTCAGGGGGCAGGTTTCAATGAGCAGTTCTTC. V and J are TRBV18 and TRBJ2-1; 8 bases are shared with TRBD1. CDR3 length equals 15 residues. CDR1 and CDR2 (germline): KGHSH, LQKENI. Losses at the gene ends were 4 bases for V and 6 bases for J; bases not matched to a gene: 8. Looking up the rest from reference TRBV18 and TRBJ2-1 gives the full variable domain: NAGVMQNPRHLVRRRGQEARLRCSPMKGHSHVYWYRQLPEEGLKFMVYLQKENIIDESGMPKERFSAEFPKEGPSILRIQQVVRGDSAAYFCASSLQGAGFNEQFFGPGTRLTVL.

The chain recombines TRBV5-1 with TRBJ2-3; TRBD2 matches at 7 bases. The trim removed 2 bases at V and 3 bases at J, leaving 12 bases unmatched. Germline assignment: CDR1 SGHRS and CDR2 YFSETQ. The CDR3 has 17 amino acids. CDR3 sequence: CASSFAVAGDGTDTQYF. CDR3 DNA sequence: TGCGCCAGCAGCTTTGCGGTGGCGGGGGATGGAACAGATACGCAGTATTTT.

CDR3 protein: CASSQGTGVVYNEQFF. CDR3 nucleotides: TGCGCCAGCAGCCAAGGGACAGGGGTGGTCTACAATGAGCAGTTCTTC. The chain joins TRBV4-3 to TRBJ2-1, with TRBD1 identical over 9 bases. CDR3 size: 16 residues. In germline, CDR1 is LGHNA, CDR2 YSLEER. V lost 1 base and J lost 3; bases outside the gene matches: 4.

The chain couples TRBV7-8 to TRBJ2-7; D gene ambiguous. V was cut by 0 bases and J by 1 base, with 16 bases left in between. The CDR3 extends over 17 amino acids. Germline V gives CDR1 SGHVS, CDR2 FQNEAQ. This CDR3 reads CASSLAASETASYEQYF. The CDR3 region has the DNA TGTGCCAGCAGCTTAGCGGCATCGGAGACGGCGTCCTACGAGCAGTACTTC.

V and J are TRBV7-3 and TRBJ2-7, with 9 bases fitting TRBD1. This CDR3 has 14 amino acids. The ends lost 1 base at V and 3 bases at J; junction bases unmatched: 1. Germline V gene lookup returns CDR1 SGHTA and CDR2 FQGTGA. The CDR3 is CASSLRDRDYEQYF. DNA of the CDR3: TGTGCCAGCAGCTTAAGGGACAGGGACTACGAGCAGTACTTC.

V is TRBV27 and J is TRBJ1-3, with 8 positions matching TRBD1. J gave up 4 bases and V 6 bases, and 5 bases lay outside the gene matches. Germline loops: CDR1 MNHEY, CDR2 SMNVEV (reference sequence). This CDR3 spans 14 amino acids. As DNA, the CDR3 is TGTGCCAGCAGCCGGACAGGGTTCGGAAACACCATATATTTT. Translation gives CASSRTGFGNTIYF.

The chain recombines TRBV6-1 with TRBJ1-2; D unclear. The V gene lost 1 base and the J gene lost 2 bases, with 5 bases spanning the gap. The CDR3 length is 13 residues. Germline lookup yields CDR1 MNHNS and CDR2 SASEGT. This CDR3 is CASSEGQNYGYTF. CDR3 in DNA: TGTGCCAGCAGTGAAGGGCAGAACTATGGCTACACCTTC.

The chain joins TRBV19 to TRBJ1-5; D remains ambiguous. The CDR3 spans 11 residues. The V and J ends lost 3 bases and 10 bases respectively, with 7 bases between them. Germline V gene lookup returns CDR1 LNHDA and CDR2 SQIVND (reference sequence). CDR3 sequence reads: CASSMLGPQHF. The DNA of the CDR3 is TGTGCCAGTAGTATGCTGGGCCCCCAGCATTTT.

This clone was counted only a few times. The gene calls are TRBV2 and TRBJ2-1, with a tentative D call TRBD2 (5 bases). The CDR3 has 17 residues. The ends were cut back, 7 bases at V and 0 bases at J, with 19 bases in the middle. Germline V gives CDR1 SNHLY, CDR2 FYNNEI. The CDR3 spells CASKAELLGSSYNEQFF. As DNA, the CDR3 is TGTGCCAGCAAGGCTGAACTTCTTGGGAGCTCCTACAATGAGCAGTTCTTC.

The CDR3 sequence is CASSLGQGAQLNTEAFF. In DNA, the CDR3 is TGCGCCAGCAGCTTGGGGCAGGGGGCCCAATTGAACACTGAAGCTTTCTTT. This chain joins TRBV5-1 and TRBJ1-1; 8 bases are a match to TRBD1. The ends lost 0 bases at V and 0 bases at J; junction bases unmatched: 7. CDR1 is SGHRS, CDR2 YFSETQ, per germline. This CDR3 is 17 amino acids long.

The chain carries TRBV2 and TRBJ2-1; 11 nucleotides line up with TRBD1. Trimming removed 6 bases from V and 1 base from J; junction bases left unmatched: 2. This CDR3 has 15 amino acids. Germline CDR1 and CDR2: SNHLY and FYNNEI. The CDR3 sequence is CASRGDRGSYNEQFF. CDR3 nucleotide sequence: TGTGCCAGCAGGGGGGACAGGGGGTCCTACAATGAGCAGTTCTTC.

V gene TRBV5-6 combines with J gene TRBJ2-7, with 13 bases matching TRBD2. There are 14 residues in the CDR3. Germline V gene data show CDR1 as SGHDT and CDR2 as YYEEEE. Trimming at V came to 4 bases and at J to 5 bases, leaving 3 bases not matched to a gene. DNA of the CDR3: TGTGCCAGCAGCGTAGGACTAGCGGGAGACGAGCAGTACTTC. Its translation: CASSVGLAGDEQYF.

The rearrangement joins TRBV2 to TRBJ2-2, with 10 bases identical to TRBD1. V trimming: 6 bases; J trimming: 2 bases; junction bases outside the gene matches: 6. Per germline, CDR1 SNHLY and CDR2 FYNNEI. CDR3 length: 16 residues. CDR3 amino acids: CASSRGQGINTGELFF. The DNA for the CDR3 is TGTGCCAGCAGCCGGGGACAGGGGATAAACACCGGGGAGCTGTTTTTT.

This clone was seen only once. This chain uses TRBV5-4 with TRBJ1-1; possible D gene TRBD1, 6 bases. Germline CDR1 is SGHNT and CDR2 is YYREEE (reference sequence). The V end lost 4 bases, the J end lost 11 bases, and 21 bases lay between the germline ends. CDR3 length: 14 residues. The CDR3 is CASSQTGVWFGAFF. The CDR3 coding sequence is TGTGCCAGCAGCCAGACAGGAGTGTGGTTCGGGGCTTTCTTT. Filled out from reference TRBV5-4 and TRBJ1-1, the complete variable domain reads ETGVTQSPTHLIKTRGQQVTLRCSSQSGHNTVSWYQQALGQGPQFIFQYYREEENGRGNFPPRFSGLQFPNYSSELNVNALELDDSALYLCASSQTGVWFGAFFGQGTRLTVV.

The V call is TRBV5-3, the J call TRBJ2-5; 8 bases align to TRBD2. TRBV5-3 is reported as an ORF; its role is uncertain. The CDR3 consists of 14 residues. J was trimmed by 5 bases and V by 0 bases; bases with no gene match: 3. The CDR3 is CARSLVGLVETQYF. CDR3 DNA sequence: TGTGCCAGAAGCTTGGTGGGACTAGTGGAGACCCAGTACTTC.

The J gene is TRBJ1-6, the V gene TRBV4-3; D might be TRBD1 (5 bases). The CDR3 is 14 amino acids. The ends were cut back, 0 bases at V and 10 bases at J, with 10 bases in the middle. The germline CDR1 and CDR2 sequences are LGHNA and YSLEER. The CDR3 here is CASSQDGGNSPLHF. DNA for the CDR3: TGCGCCAGCAGCCAAGATGGGGGGAACTCACCCCTCCACTTT.

This chain connects TRBV5-1 to TRBJ2-5; TRBD2 matches 14 bases. The CDR3 extends over 18 amino acids. CDR1 and CDR2 (germline): SGHRS, YFSETQ. Trimming at V came to 4 bases and at J to 5 bases, leaving 13 bases not matched to a gene. The CDR3 sequence: CASSGGTSGSGSLETQYF. The CDR3 coding sequence is TGCGCCAGCAGCGGCGGGACTAGCGGGAGTGGTTCGTTGGAGACCCAGTACTTC.

This clone appeared once. The chain uses TRBV7-2 and TRBJ2-1; perhaps TRBD1 as D (6 bases). V was clipped by 6 bases and J by 0 bases, with 12 bases between them. The CDR3 contains 15 residues. The germline gives CDR1 SGHTA, CDR2 FQGNSA. CDR3 nucleotides: TGTGCCAGCAGTCCCTGGACAGACTCCTACAATGAGCAGTTCTTC. This encodes CASSPWTDSYNEQFF.

The chain carries TRBV7-2 and TRBJ2-5; D perhaps matches TRBD2 (7 bases). Germline values: CDR1 SGHTA, CDR2 FQGNSA. The V end was cut by 3 bases, the J end by 4 bases, with 12 bases between. This CDR3 is 14 amino acids long. CDR3 coding DNA: TGTGCCAGCAGCTTCATGCGGGGGCGAGAGACCCAGTACTTC. Its translation is CASSFMRGRETQYF.